This entry describes one T cell receptor (beta chain). The source of the sample is a study of blood T cell repertoires in COVID-19. The CDR3 covers 20 residues. After removal of 0 bases from V and 7 bases from J, the junction contained 19 bases not matched to a gene. Germline V gene data show CDR1 as LGHNT and CDR2 as FRNRAP. Assay: immunoSEQ multiplex PCR; the TCRdb copy retains only in-frame clones and omits some. The profile covers hundreds of thousands of clones, with around 87% appearing a single time and around 6% taken by the ten largest. The sequence was obtained from a woman aged 45-65 years with COVID-19, enrolled during active disease. The chain uses TRBV12-5 and TRBJ2-2; 8 bases align to TRBD2. The sample consisted of peripheral blood. In nucleotides, the CDR3 is TGTGCTAGTGGTTTGGTCCAACGACTAGCCGGGAGGGCCGATGACGGGGAGCTGTTTTTT. Translated, it gives CASGLVQRLAGRADDGELFF.